The 32 T cell receptor beta chains in this list originate from one sample, sequenced in a study of shared clonotypes between healthy human individuals. CD45RO-negative cells were positively selected for CCR7, leaving out terminally differentiated effector memory CD45RA+ cells. Measured with immunoSEQ multiplex PCR; TCRdb has only the in-frame clones, and not every one. The sample holds hundreds of thousands of clones, 98% seen once. Sequencing was carried out using naive CD8+ T cells sorted from blood. Receptors originate from a young man in good health.

For this clone: Additional DNA sequences in this sample encode the identical CDR3. The J gene is TRBJ2-1, the V gene TRBV10-3, with D possibly being TRBD1 or TRBD2 (5 bases each). This CDR3 is 16 amino acids long. Trimming removed 0 bases from V and 0 bases from J, with 9 bases in between. Germline V gives CDR1 ENHRY, CDR2 SYGVKD. The CDR3 coding sequence is TGTGCCATCAGTGAGTCGAGGGGAAGCTCCTACAATGAGCAGTTCTTC. It codes for CAISESRGSSYNEQFF.

The rearrangement links TRBV27 to TRBJ2-7; 16 bases line up with TRBD2. The V gene's germline CDR1 is MNHEY and CDR2 SMNVEV (reference sequence). J gave up 7 bases and V 5 bases, and 5 bases lay outside the gene matches. CDR3 length: 15 residues. The CDR3 reads CASSAGLAGGREQYF. The CDR3 DNA is TGTGCCAGCAGTGCGGGACTAGCGGGAGGGCGGGAGCAGTACTTC.

This clone was seen just once. The J gene is TRBJ2-1, the V gene TRBV7-6, with 11 bases identical to TRBD2. The J segment lost 7 bases and the V segment lost 5 bases, leaving 22 bases of the junction unmatched. There are 20 residues in the CDR3. Looked up from germline, CDR1 is SGHVS and CDR2 is FNYEAQ. The CDR3 reads CASSLDPGTSGTPAENEQFF. CDR3 DNA sequence: TGTGCCAGCAGCCTAGACCCCGGGACTAGCGGAACCCCAGCGGAGAATGAGCAGTTCTTC.

This chain uses TRBV14 with TRBJ2-5, with D possibly matching TRBD1 (7 bases). CDR1 is SGHDN, CDR2 FVKESK, per germline. The length of the CDR3 is 18 residues. The V gene lost 3 bases and the J gene lost 3 bases, with 23 bases spanning the gap. CDR3 loop: CASSHAPPRDREEETQYF. CDR3 sequence (DNA): TGTGCCAGCAGCCACGCCCCGCCGCGGGACAGAGAAGAAGAGACCCAGTACTTC.

The genes are TRBV7-2 and TRBJ2-1; tentative D call: TRBD2 (5 bases). The V and J ends lost 2 bases and 9 bases respectively, with 14 bases between them. The CDR3 totals 14 residues. Looked up from germline, CDR1 is SGHTA and CDR2 is FQGNSA. CDR3 sequence reads: CASSLNRHGGEQFF. For the CDR3, the DNA is TGTGCCAGCAGCTTAAATAGGCATGGAGGTGAGCAGTTCTTC.

This chain joins TRBV29-1 and TRBJ2-1; maybe TRBD2 (5 bases). The CDR3 length is 15 residues. The V gene's germline CDR1 is SQVTM and CDR2 ANQGSEA. V was cut by 8 bases and J by 8 bases, with 25 bases left in between. The CDR3 DNA sequence: TGCAGCCTCGCGCGGACCGGGGTTCATCTCTATGAGCAGTTCTTC. It specifies CSLARTGVHLYEQFF.

The CDR3 reads CASRSRDSLRKAFF. In nucleotides, the CDR3 is TGTGCCAGCAGGAGCCGGGACAGCCTTCGAAAAGCTTTCTTT. The V call is TRBV6-1, the J call TRBJ1-1, with 7 bases identical to TRBD1. Germline V gene data show CDR1 as MNHNS and CDR2 as SASEGT. The trim removed 6 bases at V and 9 bases at J, leaving 13 bases unmatched. This CDR3 has 14 amino acids.

J is TRBJ2-7 and V is TRBV29-1, with a possible D match to TRBD2 (6 bases). The CDR3 is 12 residues long. V was pared by 7 bases and J by 6 bases, with 16 bases between. CDR1 and CDR2 from the germline V gene are SQVTM and ANQGSEA. Here the CDR3 DNA reads TGCAGCGGTCTAGGGGAAGCGGGCGAGCAGTACTTC. Encoded protein: CSGLGEAGEQYF.

Points on this clone: Different DNA sequences within this sample yield the same CDR3. The chain couples TRBV11-2 to TRBJ1-1; tentative D call: TRBD1 (5 bases). Trimming shortened V by 1 base and J by 5 bases, and 11 bases separated the two germline ends. From germline, CDR1 is SGHAT and CDR2 FQNNGV. The CDR3 covers 14 residues. The CDR3 DNA sequence: TGTGCCAGCAGCTTAGGCTGGGGGGAGACTGAAGCTTTCTTT. Translated: CASSLGWGETEAFF.

The rearrangement uses TRBV6-5 and TRBJ2-2, with TRBD2 identical over 9 bases. CDR1 and CDR2 from the germline V gene are MNHEY and SVGAGI. This CDR3 has 15 amino acids. V was clipped by 8 bases and J by 3 bases; unmatched bases: 7. CDR3 protein: CASRREGLYTGELFF. In nucleotides, the CDR3 is TGTGCCAGCCGGCGGGAGGGCCTCTACACCGGGGAGCTGTTTTTT.

The chain combines TRBV2 with TRBJ2-7; D is unresolved. CDR3 length: 13 amino acids. The V gene lost 5 bases and the J gene lost 6 bases, with 14 bases spanning the gap. Looked up from germline, CDR1 is SNHLY and CDR2 is FYNNEI. CDR3 nucleotides: TGTGCCAGCAGTAAACCCTACCCGCTCGAGCAGTACTTC. This gives the protein CASSKPYPLEQYF.

The V call is TRBV5-1, the J call TRBJ2-1; 9 nucleotides agree with TRBD2. CDR1 SGHRS and CDR2 YFSETQ come from the germline V gene. V shed 0 bases, J shed 7 bases, and the junction held 8 bases outside the gene matches. The CDR3 runs 16 residues. In nucleotides, the CDR3 is TGCGCCAGCAGCTTGGTGGTTAGCGGGAGCGGAAATGAGCAGTTCTTC. This gives the protein CASSLVVSGSGNEQFF.

The chain uses TRBV7-9 and TRBJ2-1; tentatively, D is TRBD1 (6 bases). The CDR3 spans 13 residues. V dropped 1 base and J dropped 9 bases, with 10 bases sitting between them. CDR1 SEHNR and CDR2 FQNEAQ come from the germline V gene (reference sequence). CDR3 in amino acids: CASSLVGGPEQFF. The CDR3 DNA reads TGTGCCAGCAGCTTAGTTGGGGGCCCTGAGCAGTTCTTC.

The chain uses TRBV15 and TRBJ2-2, with a tentative D call TRBD1 (6 bases). CDR3 length: 17 residues. Germline CDR1 reads LNHNV; CDR2 reads YYDKDF (reference sequence). V gave up 4 bases and J gave up 0 bases, with 15 bases separating them. The CDR3 DNA follows: TGTGCCACCAGCAAAAGACCGGGACACTCGAACACCGGGGAGCTGTTTTTT. Translated: CATSKRPGHSNTGELFF.

The gene calls are TRBV5-5 and TRBJ2-5; the D gene is possibly TRBD2 (6 bases). V lost 4 bases to trimming and J lost 5 bases, with 21 bases between them. Germline values: CDR1 SGHKS, CDR2 YYEKEE (reference sequence). This CDR3 has 16 amino acids. DNA of the CDR3: TGTGCCAGCAGCGTCCGGGACTCACGGAGGGACGAGACCCAGTACTTC. It yields the protein CASSVRDSRRDETQYF.

In this sample, this clone turned up once. V gene TRBV19 combines with J gene TRBJ1-5; D call uncertain. V shed 6 bases and J shed 9 bases, with 12 bases lying between them. The CDR3 has 12 residues. Germline loops: CDR1 LNHDA, CDR2 SQIVND (reference sequence). The CDR3 reads CASSSGVGPQHF. Here the CDR3 DNA reads TGTGCCAGTAGCTCCGGGGTTGGGCCCCAGCATTTT.

V is TRBV7-9 and J is TRBJ2-7, with 10 nucleotides matching TRBD2. CDR3 length: 13 amino acids. Looked up from germline, CDR1 is SEHNR and CDR2 is FQNEAQ (reference sequence). Losses at the gene ends were 7 bases for V and 3 bases for J; bases not matched to a gene: 3. The CDR3 sequence: CASTASGSYEQYF. DNA for the CDR3: TGTGCCAGCACTGCTAGCGGGAGCTACGAGCAGTACTTC.

The chain recombines TRBV9 with TRBJ1-1; TRBD1 matches at 7 bases. CDR1 SGDLS and CDR2 YYNGEE come from the germline V gene. CDR3 length equals 14 residues. After removal of 2 bases from V and 3 bases from J, the junction contained 4 bases not matched to a gene. This CDR3 reads CASSVSGQDTEAFF. The DNA of the CDR3 is TGTGCCAGCAGCGTTAGCGGACAGGACACTGAAGCTTTCTTT.

With regard to this clone: Different DNA sequences within this sample yield the same CDR3. This sequence joins TRBV5-1 and TRBJ1-1; D might be TRBD1 (6 bases). Between the trimmed V and J ends, which lost 2 bases and 0 bases, there was a span of 11 bases. Germline values: CDR1 SGHRS, CDR2 YFSETQ. The CDR3 has 15 amino acids. Here the CDR3 reads CASSLRDTMNTEAFF. The CDR3 coding sequence is TGCGCCAGCAGCTTACGGGACACCATGAACACTGAAGCTTTCTTT.

As concerns this clone: The sample carries other DNA sequences with the same CDR3. This chain connects TRBV27 to TRBJ2-2; no clear D. CDR1 is MNHEY and CDR2 is SMNVEV in the germline V gene (reference sequence). V was trimmed by 2 bases and J by 6 bases, leaving 7 bases between them. This CDR3 is 13 amino acids long. The CDR3, as DNA: TGTGCCAGCAGTTTAAGTGGGGCCGGGGAGCTGTTTTTT. The encoded protein is CASSLSGAGELFF.

The chain joins TRBV9 to TRBJ1-2; 7 bases match TRBD1. V was pared by 7 bases and J by 6 bases, with 12 bases of the junction left unmatched. Germline-derived CDR1 and CDR2 are SGDLS and YYNGEE. The CDR3 contains 14 residues. CDR3 region: CASGLARDRDGYTF. In nucleotides, the CDR3 is TGTGCCAGCGGACTCGCCCGGGACAGAGATGGCTACACCTTC.

The V gene is TRBV29-1, the J gene TRBJ2-1; TRBD2 aligns across 9 bases. The CDR3 is 18 residues long. After removal of 4 bases from V and 4 bases from J, the junction contained 17 bases not matched to a gene. Germline CDR1 is SQVTM and CDR2 is ANQGSEA. This CDR3 is CSVAGIRDGTSQYNEQFF. In DNA, the CDR3 is TGCAGCGTTGCAGGTATTAGGGACGGGACTAGCCAATACAATGAGCAGTTCTTC.

The chain uses TRBV7-9 and TRBJ2-2, with a weak D call TRBD1 (5 bases). V lost 1 base and J lost 0, with 9 bases in between. The CDR3 is 16 amino acids. The germline V gene has CDR1 SEHNR and CDR2 FQNEAQ (reference sequence). CDR3 sequence: CASSLGGLPNTGELFF. The DNA of the CDR3 is TGTGCCAGCAGCTTAGGGGGCCTTCCGAACACCGGGGAGCTGTTTTTT.

J is TRBJ2-1 and V is TRBV7-6, with TRBD1 identical over 11 bases. The CDR3 sequence is 14 residues long. Germline-derived CDR1 and CDR2 are SGHVS and FNYEAQ. V gave up 4 bases and J gave up 9 bases; unmatched junction bases: 5. The DNA of the CDR3 is TGTGCCAGCAGCTGGACAGGGGGCTCTGGTGAGCAGTTCTTC. It encodes CASSWTGGSGEQFF.

The V gene is TRBV19, the J gene TRBJ2-1, with 8 bases aligning to TRBD2. The CDR3 is 16 amino acids. V lost 5 bases to trimming and J lost 3 bases; unmatched junction nucleotides: 9. Germline values: CDR1 LNHDA, CDR2 SQIVND (reference sequence). The CDR3 sequence is CASSPQISGSYNEQFF. CDR3 bases: TGTGCCAGTAGTCCCCAAATCAGCGGGAGCTACAATGAGCAGTTCTTC.

The CDR3 coding sequence is TGTGCCAGCAGTAGGACTAGCGGGAGAGGAGAGACCCAGTACTTC. Encoded protein: CASSRTSGRGETQYF. The genes are TRBV27 and TRBJ2-5, with TRBD2 matching 13 bases. The CDR3 is made up of 15 amino acids. Per germline, CDR1 MNHEY and CDR2 SMNVEV (reference sequence). Germline trimming cut 5 bases from V and 4 bases from J; bases unmatched to any gene: 4.

The J gene is TRBJ2-1, the V gene TRBV9; no definite D call. The germline V and J ends were trimmed by 0 bases and 3 bases, with 4 bases remaining between them. The CDR3 is 13 amino acids. Germline CDR1 is SGDLS and CDR2 is YYNGEE. DNA of the CDR3: TGTGCCAGCAGCGTAGCCAGCTACAATGAGCAGTTCTTC. Its translation is CASSVASYNEQFF.

The chain uses TRBV7-9 and TRBJ2-1; 9 nucleotides align to TRBD1. CDR1 is SEHNR, CDR2 FQNEAQ, per germline (reference sequence). V trimming: 4 bases; J trimming: 2 bases; junction bases outside the gene matches: 9. The CDR3 totals 17 residues. The CDR3 region has the DNA TGTGCCAGCAGCTCCAACAGGGGGCAGAAGCCCTACAATGAGCAGTTCTTC. This sequence encodes CASSSNRGQKPYNEQFF.

The V call is TRBV7-9, the J call TRBJ2-2; 7 nucleotides align to TRBD2. The CDR3 sequence is 19 residues long. The germline CDR1 and CDR2 sequences are SEHNR and FQNEAQ (reference sequence). V lost 2 bases and J lost 0; bases outside the gene matches: 12. Written as DNA, the CDR3 is TGTGCCAGCAGCTTACGCACCGGGACTACGATTACGAACACCGGGGAGCTGTTTTTT. This translates into CASSLRTGTTITNTGELFF.

V usage is TRBV6-1 and J usage is TRBJ2-6; D ambiguous. V was shortened by 6 bases and J by 0 bases, with 3 bases between the two germline ends. This CDR3 is 13 amino acids long. The germline CDR1 and CDR2 sequences are MNHNS and SASEGT. In DNA, the CDR3 is TGTGCCAGCAGGTCCTCTGGGGCCAACGTCCTGACTTTC. The encoded protein is CASRSSGANVLTF.

The chain is built from TRBV7-2 and TRBJ2-1, with 7 bases matching TRBD1. CDR1 is SGHTA and CDR2 is FQGNSA in the germline V gene. The CDR3 totals 12 residues. V gave up 5 bases and J gave up 7 bases; unmatched junction bases: 2. The chain's CDR3 is CASSMTGNEQFF. The CDR3 nucleotides are TGTGCCAGCAGCATGACAGGGAATGAGCAGTTCTTC.

This chain connects TRBV29-1 to TRBJ1-1; D not certain. The germline gives CDR1 SQVTM, CDR2 ANQGSEA. The ends were cut back, 6 bases at V and 0 bases at J, with 11 bases in the middle. The CDR3 has 13 amino acids. The CDR3: CSVAKGMNTEAFF. Written as DNA, the CDR3 is TGCAGCGTGGCCAAGGGCATGAACACTGAAGCTTTCTTT.